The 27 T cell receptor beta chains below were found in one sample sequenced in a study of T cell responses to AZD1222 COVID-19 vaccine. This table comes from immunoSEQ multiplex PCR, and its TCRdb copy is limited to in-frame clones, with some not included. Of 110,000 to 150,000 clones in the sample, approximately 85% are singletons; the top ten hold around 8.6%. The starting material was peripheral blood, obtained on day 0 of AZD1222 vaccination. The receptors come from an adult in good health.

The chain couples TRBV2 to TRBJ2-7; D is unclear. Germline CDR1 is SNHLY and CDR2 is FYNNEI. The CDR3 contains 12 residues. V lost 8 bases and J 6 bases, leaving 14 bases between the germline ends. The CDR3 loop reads CASLGRPLEQYF. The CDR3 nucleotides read TGTGCCAGCTTGGGCAGGCCCCTCGAGCAGTACTTC.

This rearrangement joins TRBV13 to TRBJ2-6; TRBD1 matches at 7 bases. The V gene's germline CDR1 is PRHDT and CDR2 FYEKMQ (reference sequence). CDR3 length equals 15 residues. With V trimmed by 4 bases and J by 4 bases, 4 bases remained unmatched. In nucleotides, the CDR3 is TGTGCCAGCAGCTCGACAGGGTTCGGGGCCAACGTCCTGACTTTC. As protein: CASSSTGFGANVLTF.

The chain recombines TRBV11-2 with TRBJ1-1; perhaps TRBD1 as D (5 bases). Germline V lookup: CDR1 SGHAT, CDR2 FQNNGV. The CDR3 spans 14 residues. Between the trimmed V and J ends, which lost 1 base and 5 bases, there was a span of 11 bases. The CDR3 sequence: CASSLVGAGTEAFF. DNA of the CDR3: TGTGCCAGCAGCTTAGTAGGGGCCGGGACTGAAGCTTTCTTT.

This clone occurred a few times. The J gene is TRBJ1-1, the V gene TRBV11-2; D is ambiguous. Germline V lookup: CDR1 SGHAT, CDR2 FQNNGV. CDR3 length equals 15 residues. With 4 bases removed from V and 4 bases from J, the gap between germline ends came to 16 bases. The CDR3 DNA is TGTGCCAGCAGCTCCCCGCGGGGATACCTCACTGAAGCTTTCTTT. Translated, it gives CASSSPRGYLTEAFF.

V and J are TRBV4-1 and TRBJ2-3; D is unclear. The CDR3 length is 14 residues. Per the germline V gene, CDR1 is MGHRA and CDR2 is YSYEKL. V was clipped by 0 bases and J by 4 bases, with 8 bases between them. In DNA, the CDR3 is TGCGCCAGCAGCCAAGAGATAACGTCAGATACGCAGTATTTT. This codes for CASSQEITSDTQYF.

CDR3 coding DNA: TGTGCCAGTTCCTGGGGGGGGAACACCGGGGAGCTGTTTTTT. Its protein product is CASSWGGNTGELFF. The chain joins TRBV19 to TRBJ2-2, with TRBD2 matching over 7 bases. Per the germline V gene, CDR1 is LNHDA and CDR2 is SQIVND (reference sequence). V was clipped by 8 bases and J by 1 base; unmatched bases: 4. The CDR3 loop spans 14 amino acids.

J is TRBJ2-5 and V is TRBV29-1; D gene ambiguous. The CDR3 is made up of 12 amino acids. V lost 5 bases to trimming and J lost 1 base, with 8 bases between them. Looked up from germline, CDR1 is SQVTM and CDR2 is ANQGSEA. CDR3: CSVSLVQETQYF. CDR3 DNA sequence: TGCAGCGTTTCTCTAGTCCAAGAGACCCAGTACTTC.

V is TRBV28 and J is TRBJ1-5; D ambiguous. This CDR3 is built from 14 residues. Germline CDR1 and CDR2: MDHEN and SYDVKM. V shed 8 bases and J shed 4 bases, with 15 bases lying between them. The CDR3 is CASLDWGINQPQHF. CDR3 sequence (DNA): TGTGCCAGCCTGGACTGGGGAATAAATCAGCCCCAGCATTTT.

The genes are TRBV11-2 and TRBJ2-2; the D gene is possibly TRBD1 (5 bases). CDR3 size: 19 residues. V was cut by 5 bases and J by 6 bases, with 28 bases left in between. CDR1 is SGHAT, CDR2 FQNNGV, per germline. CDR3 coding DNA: TGTGCCAGCAGCCACGGCGTAAGGGGTCTCCTCATGAGGCCCGGGGAGCTGTTTTTT. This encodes CASSHGVRGLLMRPGELFF.

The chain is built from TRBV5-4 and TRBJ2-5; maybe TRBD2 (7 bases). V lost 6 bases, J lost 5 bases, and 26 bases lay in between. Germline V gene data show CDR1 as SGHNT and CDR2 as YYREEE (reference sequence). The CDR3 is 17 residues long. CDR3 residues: CASTPSGGAPSSETQYF. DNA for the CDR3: TGTGCCAGCACCCCGAGTGGGGGGGCGCCTAGCAGTGAGACCCAGTACTTC.

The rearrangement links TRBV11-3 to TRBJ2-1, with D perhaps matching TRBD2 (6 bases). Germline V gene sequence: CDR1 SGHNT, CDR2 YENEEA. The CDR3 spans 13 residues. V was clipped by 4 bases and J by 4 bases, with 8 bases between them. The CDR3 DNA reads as TGTGCCAGCAGCTCGGAGGGGTACAATGAGCAGTTCTTC. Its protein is CASSSEGYNEQFF.

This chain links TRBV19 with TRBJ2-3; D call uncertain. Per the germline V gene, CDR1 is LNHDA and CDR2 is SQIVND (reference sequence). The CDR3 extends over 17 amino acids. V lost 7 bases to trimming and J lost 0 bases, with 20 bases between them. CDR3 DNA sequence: TGTGCCAGTACCAAATCCACGGACGGATCTAGCACAGATACGCAGTATTTT. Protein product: CASTKSTDGSSTDTQYF.

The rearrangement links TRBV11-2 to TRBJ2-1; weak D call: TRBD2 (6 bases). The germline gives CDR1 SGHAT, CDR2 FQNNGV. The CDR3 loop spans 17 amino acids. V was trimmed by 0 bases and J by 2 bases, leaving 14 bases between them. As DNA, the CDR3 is TGTGCCAGCAGCTTAGATCGGGAGCTCTTCGCCTACAATGAGCAGTTCTTC. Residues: CASSLDRELFAYNEQFF.

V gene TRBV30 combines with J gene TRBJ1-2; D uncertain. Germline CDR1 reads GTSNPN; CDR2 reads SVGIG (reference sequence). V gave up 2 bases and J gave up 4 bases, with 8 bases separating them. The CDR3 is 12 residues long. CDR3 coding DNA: TGTGCCTGGAGTCCCCTACTCTATGGCTACACCTTC. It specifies CAWSPLLYGYTF.

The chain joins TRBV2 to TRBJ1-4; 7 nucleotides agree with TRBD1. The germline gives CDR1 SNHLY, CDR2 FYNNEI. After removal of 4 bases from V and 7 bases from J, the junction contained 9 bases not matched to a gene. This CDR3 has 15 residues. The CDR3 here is CASSVRDRRAEKLFF. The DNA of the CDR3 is TGTGCCAGCAGTGTCAGGGACAGACGAGCTGAAAAACTGTTTTTT.

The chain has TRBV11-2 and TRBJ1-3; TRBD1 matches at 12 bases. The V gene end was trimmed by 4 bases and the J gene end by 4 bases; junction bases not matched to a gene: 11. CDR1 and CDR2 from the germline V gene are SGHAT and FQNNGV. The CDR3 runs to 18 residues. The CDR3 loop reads CASSSPRSGQGAGNTIYF. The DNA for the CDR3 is TGTGCCAGCAGCTCCCCCCGGTCGGGACAGGGGGCAGGAAACACCATATATTTT.

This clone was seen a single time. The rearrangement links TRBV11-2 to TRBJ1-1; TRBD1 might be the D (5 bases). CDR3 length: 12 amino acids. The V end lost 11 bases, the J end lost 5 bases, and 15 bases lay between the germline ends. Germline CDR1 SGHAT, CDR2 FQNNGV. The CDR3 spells CAFSGGGTEAFF. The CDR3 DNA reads TGTGCCTTTAGCGGGGGTGGTACTGAAGCTTTCTTT.

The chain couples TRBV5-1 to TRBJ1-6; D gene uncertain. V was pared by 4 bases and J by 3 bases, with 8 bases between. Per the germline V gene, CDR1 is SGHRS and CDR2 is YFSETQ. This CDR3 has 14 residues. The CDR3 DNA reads TGCGCCAGCAGCCCCGACAACTATAATTCACCCCTCCACTTT. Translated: CASSPDNYNSPLHF.

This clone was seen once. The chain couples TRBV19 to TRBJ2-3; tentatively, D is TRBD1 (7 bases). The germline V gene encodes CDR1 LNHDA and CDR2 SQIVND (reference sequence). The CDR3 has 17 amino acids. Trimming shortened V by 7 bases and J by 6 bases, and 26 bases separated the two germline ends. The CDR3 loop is CASTSQGGRGLKDTQYF. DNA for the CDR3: TGTGCCAGTACCTCCCAGGGGGGCAGAGGACTGAAGGATACGCAGTATTTT.

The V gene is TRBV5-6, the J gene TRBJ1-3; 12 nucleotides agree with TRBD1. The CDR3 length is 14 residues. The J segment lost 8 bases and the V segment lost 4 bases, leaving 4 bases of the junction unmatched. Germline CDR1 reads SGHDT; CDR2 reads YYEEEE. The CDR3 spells CASSGGQGAYTIYF. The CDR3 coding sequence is TGTGCCAGCAGCGGGGGACAGGGGGCTTACACCATATATTTT.

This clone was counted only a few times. CDR3 bases: TGTGCCAGCAGCGTCATTCCGGGACAGATGAACACTGAAGCTTTCTTT. Its translation: CASSVIPGQMNTEAFF. This chain links TRBV9 with TRBJ1-1; 7 bases align to TRBD1. CDR1 is SGDLS, CDR2 YYNGEE, per germline. The trim removed 2 bases at V and 0 bases at J, leaving 7 bases unmatched. CDR3 length: 16 residues.

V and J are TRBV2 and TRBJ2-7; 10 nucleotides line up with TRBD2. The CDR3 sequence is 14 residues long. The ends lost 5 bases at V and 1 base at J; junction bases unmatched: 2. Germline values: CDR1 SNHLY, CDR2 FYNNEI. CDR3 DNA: TGTGCCAGCAGTCGGACTAGCGGATCCTACGAGCAGTACTTC. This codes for CASSRTSGSYEQYF.

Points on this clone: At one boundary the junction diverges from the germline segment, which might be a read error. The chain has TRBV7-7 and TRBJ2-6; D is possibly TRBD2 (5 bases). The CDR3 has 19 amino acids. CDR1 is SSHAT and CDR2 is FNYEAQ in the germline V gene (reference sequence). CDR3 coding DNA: TGTGCTAGCAGCTTAATGGCCCCCGTGGGAGTCTCTGGGGCCAACGTCCTGACTTTC. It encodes CASSLMAPVGVSGANVLTF. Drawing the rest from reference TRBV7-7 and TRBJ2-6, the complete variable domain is GAGVSQSPRYKVTKRGQDVTLRCDPISSHATLYWYQQALGQGPEFLTYFNYEAQPDKSGLPSDRFSAERPEGSISTLTIQRTEQRDSAMYRCASSLMAPVGVSGANVLTFGAGSRLTVL.

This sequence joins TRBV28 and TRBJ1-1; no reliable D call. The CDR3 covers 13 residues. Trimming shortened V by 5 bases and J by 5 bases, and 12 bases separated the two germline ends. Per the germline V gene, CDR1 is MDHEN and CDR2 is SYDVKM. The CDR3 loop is CASSRGSTTEAFF. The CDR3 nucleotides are TGTGCCAGCAGTCGCGGATCGACAACTGAAGCTTTCTTT.

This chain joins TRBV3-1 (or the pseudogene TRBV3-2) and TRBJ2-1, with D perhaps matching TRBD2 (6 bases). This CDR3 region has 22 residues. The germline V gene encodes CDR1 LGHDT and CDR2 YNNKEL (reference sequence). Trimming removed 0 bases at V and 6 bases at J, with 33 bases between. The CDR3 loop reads CASSQDRGRRGYLLDLLNEQFF. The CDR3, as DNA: TGTGCCAGCAGCCAAGATCGAGGTAGACGGGGGTATTTGTTGGATCTTCTCAATGAGCAGTTCTTC.

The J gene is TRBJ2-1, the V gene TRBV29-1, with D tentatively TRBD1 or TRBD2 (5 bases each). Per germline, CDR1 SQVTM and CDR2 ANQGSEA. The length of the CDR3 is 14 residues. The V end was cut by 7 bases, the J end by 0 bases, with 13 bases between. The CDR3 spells CSGKGTDSYNEQFF. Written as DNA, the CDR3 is TGCAGCGGGAAAGGGACGGACTCCTACAATGAGCAGTTCTTC.

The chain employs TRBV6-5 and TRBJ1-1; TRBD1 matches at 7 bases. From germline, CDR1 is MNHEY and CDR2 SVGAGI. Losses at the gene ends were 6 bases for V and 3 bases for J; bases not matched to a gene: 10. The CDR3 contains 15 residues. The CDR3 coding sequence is TGTGCCAGCAGAACCGGGACAGATTATTACACTGAAGCTTTCTTT. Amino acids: CASRTGTDYYTEAFF.